This TCR beta chain was obtained from a study of cytomegalovirus exposure and HLA in healthy donors. J lost 7 bases, V lost 4 bases, and 8 bases had no gene match. The germline V gene encodes CDR1 SEHNR and CDR2 FQNEAQ (reference sequence). The CDR3 extends over 15 amino acids. PCR employed 60 Vbeta and 13 Jbeta primers. TCRdb keeps only in-frame clones here, not all; method: immunoSEQ multiplex PCR. The data contain over 150,000 clones, 77% of them seen just once; the ten biggest clones take up less than 4.5%. Notes on the study in general: There were several of the most significant clusters that appeared linked to common viral pathogens in a later analysis. For TCR beta chains, V- and J-gene trimming was later linked to a missense DCLRE1C variant. While the bulk of TCR sequences proved rare, some public TCRs turned up in many donors.

Remarks on this clone: Its target is not known.

The clonotype originates from a woman in her fifties or sixties in good health and CMV-seropositive. Source material: PBMCs. V and J are TRBV7-9 and TRBJ2-1; TRBD1 agrees at 9 bases. The CDR3 DNA reads TGTGCCAGCAGCTCCCCGGGACAGGGAGGGAATGAGCAGTTCTTC. Amino acid sequence: CASSSPGQGGNEQFF.